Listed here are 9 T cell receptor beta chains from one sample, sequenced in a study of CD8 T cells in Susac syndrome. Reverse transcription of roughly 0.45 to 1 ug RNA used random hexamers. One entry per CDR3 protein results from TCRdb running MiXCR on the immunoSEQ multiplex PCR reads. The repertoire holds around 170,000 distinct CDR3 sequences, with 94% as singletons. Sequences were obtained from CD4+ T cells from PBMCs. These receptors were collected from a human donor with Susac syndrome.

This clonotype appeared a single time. The CDR3 DNA follows: TGTGCCAGCAGTAACATCCTCTATGAAAAACTGTTTTTT. Translated: CASSNILYEKLFF. This chain uses TRBV7-9 with TRBJ1-4; D gene ambiguous. The CDR3 loop spans 13 amino acids. Germline CDR1 reads SEHNR; CDR2 reads FQNEAQ (reference sequence). V was cut by 6 bases and J by 6 bases, with 11 bases left in between.

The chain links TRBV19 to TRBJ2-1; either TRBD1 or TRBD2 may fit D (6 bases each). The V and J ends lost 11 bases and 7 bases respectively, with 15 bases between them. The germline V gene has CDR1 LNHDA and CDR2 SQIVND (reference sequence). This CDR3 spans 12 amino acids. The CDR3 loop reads CACRGRENEQFF. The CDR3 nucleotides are TGTGCCTGCCGGGGGCGTGAGAATGAGCAGTTCTTC. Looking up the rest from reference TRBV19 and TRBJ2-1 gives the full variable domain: DGGITQSPKYLFRKEGQNVTLSCEQNLNHDAMYWYRQDPGQGLRLIYYSQIVNDFQKGDIAEGYSVSREKKESFPLTVTSAQKNPTAFYLCACRGRENEQFFGPGTRLTVL.

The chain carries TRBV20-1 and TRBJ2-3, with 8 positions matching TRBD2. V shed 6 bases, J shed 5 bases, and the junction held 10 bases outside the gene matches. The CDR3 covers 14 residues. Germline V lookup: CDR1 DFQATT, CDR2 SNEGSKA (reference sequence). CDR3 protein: CSAPGLAKGDTQYF. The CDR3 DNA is TGCAGTGCCCCAGGACTAGCCAAAGGAGATACGCAGTATTTT.

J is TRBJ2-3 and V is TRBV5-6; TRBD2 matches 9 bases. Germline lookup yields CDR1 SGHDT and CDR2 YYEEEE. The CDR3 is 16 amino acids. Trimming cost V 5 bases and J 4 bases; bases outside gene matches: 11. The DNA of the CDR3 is TGTGCCAGCAGTCTTCTGGCGGGGGGGCTTGCAGATACGCAGTATTTT. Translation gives CASSLLAGGLADTQYF.

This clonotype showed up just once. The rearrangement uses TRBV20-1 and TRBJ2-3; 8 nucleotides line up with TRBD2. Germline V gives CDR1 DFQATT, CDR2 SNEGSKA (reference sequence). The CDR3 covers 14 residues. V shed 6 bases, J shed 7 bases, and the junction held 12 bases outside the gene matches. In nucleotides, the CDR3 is TGCAGTGCCTCCCCACGGGGGGGCCCCCATACGCAGTATTTT. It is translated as CSASPRGGPHTQYF.

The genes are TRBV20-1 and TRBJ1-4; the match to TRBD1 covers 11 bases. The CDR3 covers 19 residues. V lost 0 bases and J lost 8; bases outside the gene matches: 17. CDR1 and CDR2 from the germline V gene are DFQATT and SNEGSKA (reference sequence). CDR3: CSARDNLGSKRTGGEKLFF. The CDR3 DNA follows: TGCAGTGCTAGAGATAATCTCGGGTCGAAGAGGACAGGGGGCGAAAAACTGTTTTTT.

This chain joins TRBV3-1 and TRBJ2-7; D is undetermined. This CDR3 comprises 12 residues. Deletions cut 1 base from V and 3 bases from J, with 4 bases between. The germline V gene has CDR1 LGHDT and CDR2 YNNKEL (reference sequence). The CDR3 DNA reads TGTGCCAGCAGCCAAGGTTACTACGAGCAGTACTTC. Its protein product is CASSQGYYEQYF.

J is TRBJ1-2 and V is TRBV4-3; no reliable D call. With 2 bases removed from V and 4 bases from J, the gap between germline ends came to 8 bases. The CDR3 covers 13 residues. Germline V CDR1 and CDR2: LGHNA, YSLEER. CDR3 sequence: CASSQSLGYGYTF. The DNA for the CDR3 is TGCGCCAGCAGCCAATCACTGGGCTATGGCTACACCTTC.

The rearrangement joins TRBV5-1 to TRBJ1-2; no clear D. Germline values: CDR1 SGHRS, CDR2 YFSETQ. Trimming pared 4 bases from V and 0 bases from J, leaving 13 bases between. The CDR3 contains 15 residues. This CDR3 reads CASSPPGTANYGYTF. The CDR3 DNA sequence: TGCGCCAGCAGCCCCCCAGGCACCGCTAACTATGGCTACACCTTC.